The T cell receptor beta chain described here comes from a study of memory CD4+ T cells and cytomegalovirus serostatus. On this clone itself: What it binds is unknown.

The protocol was immunoSEQ multiplex PCR, while the TCRdb copy is restricted to in-frame clones and leaves out a portion. The data hold approximately 41,000 clones, with over 60% observed a single time. The sort gate was single viable CD3+CD4+CD8-CD45RO+ cells for memory CD4+ T cells. Serostatus was set by detecting CMV pp150, pp28, p38, p52 IgG. Positive selection with CD4 microbeads enriched total CD4+ T cells. General study points: The CMV-associated TCR signature appears largely within the CD4+ memory repertoire.

The CDR3 has 15 amino acids. V dropped 0 bases and J dropped 5; count of bases not matched to a gene: 5. Germline V lookup: CDR1 SGHTA, CDR2 FQGNSA. The clonotype comes from an adult in good health and CMV-seronegative. The V gene is TRBV7-2, the J gene TRBJ2-5, with 8 bases fitting TRBD2. The sample was memory CD4+ T cells from blood. The DNA for the CDR3 is TGTGCCAGCAGCTTAGCGCCGGCTAGCGGGGAGACCCAGTACTTC. Residues: CASSLAPASGETQYF. The full variable domain, its missing parts supplied by reference TRBV7-2 and TRBJ2-5, is GAGVSQSPSNKVTEKGKDVELRCDPISGHTALYWYRQSLGQGLEFLIYFQGNSAPDKSGLPSDRFSAERTGGSVSTLTIQRTQQEDSAVYLCASSLAPASGETQYFGPGTRLLVL.